Only a few counts were recorded for the clone carrying this T cell receptor beta chain. TCR beta chains were sequenced at survey level with immunoSEQ. The assay was immunoSEQ multiplex PCR, and TCRdb's table has in-frame clones only and misses some. The sample gives around 50,000 clones, approximately 93% of which show up once; about 10% is in the top ten. V was clipped by 4 bases and J by 16 bases, with 20 bases between them. The CDR3 spans 13 residues. CDR1 and CDR2 from the germline V gene are SNHLY and FYNNEI. This chain uses TRBV2 with TRBJ1-5; TRBD1 is a possible D gene (5 bases). The clonotype originates from a man aged 40-50 years with rheumatoid arthritis. Input material: PBMCs. CDR3 loop: CASSGIRDSSCHF. The CDR3 region has the DNA TGTGCCAGCAGTGGAATCCGGGACTCCAGTTGCCATTTT.